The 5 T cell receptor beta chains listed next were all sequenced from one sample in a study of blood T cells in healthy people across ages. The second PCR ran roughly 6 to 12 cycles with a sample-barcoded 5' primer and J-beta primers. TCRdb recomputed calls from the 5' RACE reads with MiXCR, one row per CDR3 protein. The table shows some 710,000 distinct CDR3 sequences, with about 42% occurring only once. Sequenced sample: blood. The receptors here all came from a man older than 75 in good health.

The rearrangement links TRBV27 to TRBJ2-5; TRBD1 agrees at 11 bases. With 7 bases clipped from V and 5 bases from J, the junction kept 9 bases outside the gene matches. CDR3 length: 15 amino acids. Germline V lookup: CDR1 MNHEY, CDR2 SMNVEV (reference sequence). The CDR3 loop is CASTPGQGAWETQYF. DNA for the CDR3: TGTGCCAGCACTCCTGGACAGGGGGCCTGGGAGACCCAGTACTTC.

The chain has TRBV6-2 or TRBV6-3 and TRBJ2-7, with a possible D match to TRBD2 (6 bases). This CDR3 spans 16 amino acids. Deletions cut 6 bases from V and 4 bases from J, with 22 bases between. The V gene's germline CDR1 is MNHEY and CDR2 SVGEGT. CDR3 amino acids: CASSPRGSGRIYEQYF. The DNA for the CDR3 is TGTGCCAGCAGCCCACGGGGTAGCGGACGGATTTACGAGCAGTACTTC.

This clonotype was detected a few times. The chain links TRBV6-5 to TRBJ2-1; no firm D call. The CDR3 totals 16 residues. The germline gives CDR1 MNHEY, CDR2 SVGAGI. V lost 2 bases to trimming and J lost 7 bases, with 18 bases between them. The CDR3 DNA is TGTGCCAGCAGTTACGGGTCGAATCGGTTGCAGAATGAGCAGTTCTTC. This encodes CASSYGSNRLQNEQFF.

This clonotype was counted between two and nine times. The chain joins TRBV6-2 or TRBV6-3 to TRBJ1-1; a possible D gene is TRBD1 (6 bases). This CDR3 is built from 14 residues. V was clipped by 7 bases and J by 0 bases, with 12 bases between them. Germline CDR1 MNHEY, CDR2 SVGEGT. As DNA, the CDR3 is TGTGCCAGCACCGATGGGGACATGAACACTGAAGCTTTCTTT. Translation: CASTDGDMNTEAFF.

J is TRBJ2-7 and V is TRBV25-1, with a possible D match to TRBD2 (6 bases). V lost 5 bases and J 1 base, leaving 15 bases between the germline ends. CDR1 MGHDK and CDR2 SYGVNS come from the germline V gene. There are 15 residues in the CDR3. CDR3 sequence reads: CASSTPGTPSYEQYF. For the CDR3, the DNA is TGTGCCAGCAGTACCCCGGGGACTCCGTCCTACGAGCAGTACTTC.